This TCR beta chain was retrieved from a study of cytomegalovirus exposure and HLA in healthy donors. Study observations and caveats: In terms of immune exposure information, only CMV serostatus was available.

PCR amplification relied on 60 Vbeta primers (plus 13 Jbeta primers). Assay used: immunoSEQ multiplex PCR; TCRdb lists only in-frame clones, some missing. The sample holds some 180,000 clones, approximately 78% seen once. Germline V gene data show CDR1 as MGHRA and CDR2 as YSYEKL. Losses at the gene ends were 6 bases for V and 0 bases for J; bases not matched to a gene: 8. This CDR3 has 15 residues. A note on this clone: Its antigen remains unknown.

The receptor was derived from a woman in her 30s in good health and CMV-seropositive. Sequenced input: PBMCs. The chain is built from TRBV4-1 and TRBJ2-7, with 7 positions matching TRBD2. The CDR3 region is CASSAYGGFSYEQYF. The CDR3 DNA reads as TGCGCCAGCAGTGCCTACGGGGGGTTCTCCTACGAGCAGTACTTC.